Listed below are T cell receptor beta chains from one sample, sequenced in a study of EBV T-cell therapy then PD-1 blockade in nasopharyngeal carcinoma. Using immunoSEQ multiplex PCR, the repertoire was profiled, and TCRdb retains in-frame clones only, with some absent. This sample yields around 19,000 clones, of which 80% to 85% are seen a single time; less than 30% belongs to the top ten. No antigen has been assigned to these receptors. This sample comprised CD8+ T cells from blood, obtained at day 0 from a patient whose treatment included autologous EBV-specific T cells and nivolumab. Every receptor here comes from a man between 35 and 55 years old with nasopharyngeal carcinoma. Both conserved end residues are part of each CDR3. The order of the fields is J gene, D gene, clone size, V gene, CDR3 DNA, CDR3 protein. A D gene is named only where the DNA matches it firmly. A clone size is listed for some rows: how often the clone was seen (once, few, many), or a class if it is expanded.

>TRBJ1-3|NA|NA|TRBV4-3
TGCGCCAGCAGCCAAGAGGGAAACACCATATATTTT
CASSQEGNTIYF
>TRBJ2-7|TRBD1|NA|TRBV5-6
TGTGCCAGCAGCTTCGGGCAGGGGGCCTTCGAGCAGTACTTC
CASSFGQGAFEQYF
>TRBJ1-1|TRBD1|NA|TRBV28
TGTGCCAGCAGTCCACCGGGACAGGGGCATCTCAACACTGAAGCTTTCTTT
CASSPPGQGHLNTEAFF
>TRBJ1-4|TRBD1|once|TRBV27
TGTGCCAGCAGTTTAACCACAGGGGGCGGCGAAAAACTGTTTTTT
CASSLTTGGGEKLFF
>TRBJ2-5|NA|NA|TRBV5-4
TGTGCCAGCAGCTTTCAGATCCAAGAGACCCAGTACTTC
CASSFQIQETQYF
>TRBJ1-5|NA|once|TRBV3-1/TRBV3-2
TGTGCCAGCAGCGCTCGCGGTCCCATTTTTGGGCATCATCAGCCCCAGAATTTT
CASSARGPIFGHHQPQNF
>TRBJ2-7|NA|NA|TRBV2
TGTGCCAGCAGTGAGGAGACTTTTTACGAGCAGTACTTC
CASSEETFYEQYF
>TRBJ2-1|TRBD2|NA|TRBV7-6
TGTGCCAGCAGCGGACCGGGACTAGCGTTGTACAATGAGCAGTTCTTC
CASSGPGLALYNEQFF
>TRBJ1-6|NA|NA|TRBV3-1/TRBV3-2
TGTGCCAGCAGCATACATCATAATTCACCCCTCCACTTT
CASSIHHNSPLHF
>TRBJ2-6|TRBD1|NA|TRBV6-1
TGTGCCAGCAGTGAAGGAGGACAGGGGGTGTCGGGGGCCAACGTCCTGACTTTC
CASSEGGQGVSGANVLTF
>TRBJ2-2|TRBD1|NA|TRBV19
TGTGCCAGTTTGGTGGACAGGGGGTACCCCGGGGAGCTGTTTTTT
CASLVDRGYPGELFF
>TRBJ2-1|TRBD2|once|TRBV6-4
TGTGCCAGCAGTGACTCGACTAGCGGGGATTACAATGAGCAGTTCTTC
CASSDSTSGDYNEQFF
>TRBJ2-3|NA|NA|TRBV6-2/TRBV6-3
TGTGCCAGCAGTTACGGGGGGGCCACAGATACGCAGTATTTT
CASSYGGATDTQYF
>TRBJ1-5|NA|once|TRBV1
TGCACCAGCAGCCAAGATCCGAAACAGATTTATAGCAATCAGCCCCAGCATTTT
CTSSQDPKQIYSNQPQHF
>TRBJ2-5|TRBD1|NA|TRBV6-4
TGTGCCAGCAGTCAGGGGGCGGAGGAGACCCAGTACTTC
CASSQGAEETQYF
>TRBJ2-3|TRBD2|NA|TRBV6-4
TGTGCCAGCAGTGACGGTAGCGGGGGGGCAGATACGCAGTATTTT
CASSDGSGGADTQYF
>TRBJ1-3|NA|medium-sized|TRBV25-1
TGTGCCAGCAGGGCAGGGTTAAGCACCATATATTTT
CASRAGLSTIYF
>TRBJ2-3|TRBD1|few|TRBV15
TGTGCCACCAGCGCCGATCCGGGACAGGGGACAGATACGCAGTATTTT
CATSADPGQGTDTQYF
>TRBJ2-4|TRBD1|few|TRBV3-1/TRBV3-2
TGTGCCAGCAGCCAAGGGGACAGGGACATTCAGTACTTC
CASSQGDRDIQYF
>TRBJ2-1|NA|NA|TRBV5-1
TGCGCCAGCAGCTTGGACCTCAGTGGTTACAATGAGCAGTTCTTC
CASSLDLSGYNEQFF
>TRBJ1-1|NA|NA|TRBV4-1
TGCGCCAGCAGCCACTACCGACAGCCATTTGAAGCTTTCTTT
CASSHYRQPFEAFF
>TRBJ1-1|NA|NA|TRBV7-9
TGTGCCAGCAGCACGGACAAGAACACTGAAGCTTTCTTT
CASSTDKNTEAFF
>TRBJ2-2|NA|NA|TRBV7-6
TGTGCCAGCAGTTCCAACACCGGGGAGCTGTTTTTT
CASSSNTGELFF
>TRBJ2-2|NA|NA|TRBV7-2
TGTGCCAGCAGCTTAGCCCACAGGGGGGGGAACACCGGGGAGCTGTTTTTT
CASSLAHRGGNTGELFF
>TRBJ1-2|NA|NA|TRBV28
TGTGCCAGCAGCGATCCCAGGTCTTACTATGGCTACACCTTC
CASSDPRSYYGYTF
>TRBJ1-2|NA|NA|TRBV29-1
TGCAGCGTTGCCAGGGGCTATGGCTACACCTTC
CSVARGYGYTF
>TRBJ1-5|TRBD1|NA|TRBV6-5
TGTGCCAGCAGTTCCGATACAGGGGGCAGTCAGCCCCAGCATTTT
CASSSDTGGSQPQHF
>TRBJ2-2|NA|NA|TRBV29-1
TGCAGCGTTGGGGGCAACACCGGGGAGCTGTTTTTT
CSVGGNTGELFF
>TRBJ2-3|TRBD1|NA|TRBV7-9
TGTGCCAGCAGCACCACAGGGGGAAAAAGCACAGATACGCAGTATTTT
CASSTTGGKSTDTQYF
>TRBJ2-1|NA|few|TRBV6-4
TGTGCCAGCAGCCTCAGGGCGGGGTCCTACAATGAGCAGTTCTTC
CASSLRAGSYNEQFF
>TRBJ2-3|NA|NA|TRBV14
TGTGCCAGCAGCTCTTACAGTGCAGATACGCAGTATTTT
CASSSYSADTQYF
>TRBJ1-2|NA|NA|TRBV10-3
TGTGCCATCAGTGTCGCAGGGGACTATGGCTACACCTTC
CAISVAGDYGYTF
>TRBJ1-2|NA|NA|TRBV28
TGTGCCAGCAGTTTCGGCAGCTTCAACTATGGCTACACCTTC
CASSFGSFNYGYTF
>TRBJ2-5|TRBD2|NA|TRBV7-9
TGTGCCAGCAGCCCCCCGTCGGGACTAAAGGGGACCCAGTACTTC
CASSPPSGLKGTQYF